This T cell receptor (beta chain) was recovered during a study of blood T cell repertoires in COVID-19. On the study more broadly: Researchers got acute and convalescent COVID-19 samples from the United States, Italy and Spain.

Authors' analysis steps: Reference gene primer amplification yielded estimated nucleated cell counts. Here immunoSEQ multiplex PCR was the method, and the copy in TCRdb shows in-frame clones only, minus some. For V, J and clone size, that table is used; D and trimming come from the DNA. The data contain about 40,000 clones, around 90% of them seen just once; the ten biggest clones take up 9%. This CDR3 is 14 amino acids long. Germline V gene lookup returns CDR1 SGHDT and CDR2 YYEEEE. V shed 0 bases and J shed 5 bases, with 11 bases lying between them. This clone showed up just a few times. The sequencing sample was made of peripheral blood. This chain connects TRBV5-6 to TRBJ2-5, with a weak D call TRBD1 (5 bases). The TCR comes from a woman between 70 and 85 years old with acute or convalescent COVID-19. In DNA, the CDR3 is TGTGCCAGCAGCTTGGGAAGGGGCTACGAGACCCAGTACTTC. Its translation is CASSLGRGYETQYF.